Shown below are 9 T cell receptor beta chains from a single sample sequenced in a study of shared clonotypes between healthy human individuals. Sequenced by immunoSEQ multiplex PCR; TCRdb stores in-frame clones only, minus some. The data contain fewer than 1.6 million clones, 98% to 99% of them singletons. Sequencing was carried out using naive CD4+ T cells sorted from blood. Subset: CD45RA+ positively selected. Receptors were obtained from a man under 40 in good health.

The chain is built from TRBV2 and TRBJ2-1, with 10 nucleotides matching TRBD1. Per germline, CDR1 SNHLY and CDR2 FYNNEI. V dropped 6 bases and J dropped 2; count of bases not matched to a gene: 10. The CDR3 is 17 amino acids. The CDR3 DNA follows: TGTGCCAGCAGCGACAGGGGGCGGGCCTCTCCCTACAATGAGCAGTTCTTC. Amino acid sequence: CASSDRGRASPYNEQFF.

Of note for this clone: The sample carries other DNA sequences with the same CDR3. This chain uses TRBV18 with TRBJ2-1, with D tentatively TRBD2 (6 bases). Trimming left V 6 bases short and J 7 bases short, with 13 bases between. CDR1 is KGHSH and CDR2 is LQKENI in the germline V gene. The CDR3 spans 13 residues. The CDR3, as DNA: TGTGCCAGCTCCCCGGGGAGCGGGAATGAGCAGTTCTTC. This sequence encodes CASSPGSGNEQFF. Drawing the rest from reference TRBV18 and TRBJ2-1, the complete variable domain is NAGVMQNPRHLVRRRGQEARLRCSPMKGHSHVYWYRQLPEEGLKFMVYLQKENIIDESGMPKERFSAEFPKEGPSILRIQQVVRGDSAAYFCASSPGSGNEQFFGPGTRLTVL.

V is TRBV5-6 and J is TRBJ2-3, with TRBD2 identical over 7 bases. Germline V gene lookup returns CDR1 SGHDT and CDR2 YYEEEE. V lost 4 bases to trimming and J lost 2 bases; unmatched junction nucleotides: 7. The CDR3 totals 15 residues. The CDR3 DNA reads TGTGCCAGCAGCGAGGTGGGAGGGCCCACAGATACGCAGTATTTT. Its protein is CASSEVGGPTDTQYF.

This chain links TRBV27 with TRBJ2-1; D remains unclear. The CDR3 sequence is 16 residues long. Trimming cost V 2 bases and J 9 bases, with 20 bases left between them. Germline V gene sequence: CDR1 MNHEY, CDR2 SMNVEV (reference sequence). The CDR3 sequence: CASSLVLRPLVGEQFF. CDR3 in DNA: TGTGCCAGCAGTTTAGTGCTACGGCCGCTAGTCGGTGAGCAGTTCTTC.

On this clone itself: The sample contains more than one DNA sequence encoding this CDR3. This chain uses TRBV7-2 with TRBJ2-7; TRBD1 might be the D (6 bases). Trimming removed 1 base from V and 3 bases from J, with 7 bases in between. Germline assignment: CDR1 SGHTA and CDR2 FQGNSA. This CDR3 comprises 13 residues. CDR3 DNA: TGTGCCAGCAGCTTAGTAGGGGGCTACGAGCAGTACTTC. Translated, it gives CASSLVGGYEQYF.

V and J are TRBV29-1 and TRBJ2-6; TRBD1 matches 9 bases. From germline, CDR1 is SQVTM and CDR2 ANQGSEA. This CDR3 region has 14 residues. The ends lost 7 bases at V and 1 base at J; junction bases unmatched: 2. The CDR3 sequence is CSAGTGSGANVLTF. CDR3 coding DNA: TGCAGCGCCGGGACAGGGTCTGGGGCCAACGTCCTGACTTTC.

The chain has TRBV5-1 and TRBJ2-6, with 11 bases aligning to TRBD1. The CDR3 is 17 residues long. The germline V gene encodes CDR1 SGHRS and CDR2 YFSETQ. V trimming: 2 bases; J trimming: 3 bases; junction bases outside the gene matches: 4. The CDR3 DNA is TGCGCCAGCAGCTTCCGGGACAGGGGGAGTGGGGCCAACGTCCTGACTTTC. It encodes CASSFRDRGSGANVLTF.

This clone was counted once. V gene TRBV2 combines with J gene TRBJ2-7; D is ambiguous. Germline CDR1 SNHLY, CDR2 FYNNEI. Trimming cost V 6 bases and J 3 bases, with 9 bases left between them. The CDR3 extends over 12 amino acids. CDR3 in amino acids: CASRGIIYEQYF. The CDR3 DNA is TGTGCCAGCAGGGGGATCATCTACGAGCAGTACTTC.

The chain combines TRBV6-5 with TRBJ1-5, with no clear D. Trimming removed 0 bases from V and 3 bases from J, with 6 bases in between. Per the germline V gene, CDR1 is MNHEY and CDR2 is SVGAGI. This CDR3 contains 14 residues. The CDR3 spells CASSYSNLNQPQHF. In DNA form, the CDR3 reads TGTGCCAGCAGTTACTCGAATCTCAATCAGCCCCAGCATTTT.